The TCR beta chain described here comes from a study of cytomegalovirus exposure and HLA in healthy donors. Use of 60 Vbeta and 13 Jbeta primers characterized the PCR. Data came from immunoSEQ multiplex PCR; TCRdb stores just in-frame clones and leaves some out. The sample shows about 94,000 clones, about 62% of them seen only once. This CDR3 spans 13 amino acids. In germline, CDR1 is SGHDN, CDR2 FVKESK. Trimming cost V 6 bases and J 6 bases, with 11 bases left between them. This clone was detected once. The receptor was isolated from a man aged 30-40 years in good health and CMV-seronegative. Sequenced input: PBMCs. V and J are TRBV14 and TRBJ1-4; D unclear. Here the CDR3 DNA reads TGTGCCAGCAGTAAAACAGATGATGAAAAACTGTTTTTT. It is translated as CASSKTDDEKLFF.